The entry that follows covers one T cell receptor (beta chain) sequence. The sample belongs to a study of Ad26.COV2.S vaccination and SARS-CoV-2 variants. The CDR3 totals 14 residues. V was clipped by 9 bases and J by 0 bases, with 11 bases between them. The V gene's germline CDR1 is LNHDA and CDR2 SQIVND (reference sequence). Only in-frame clones appear in the TCRdb table, and some are missing; sequencing was by immunoSEQ multiplex PCR. The data show more than 300,000 clones, with roughly 90% seen just once and over 8.5% held by the top ten. The treatment denotes: 15 to 20 received Ad26.COV2.S at low or high dose, single or two shots; roughly five received placebo; per-sample allocation not given. Repertoires come from day 63 after the first vaccine or placebo injection.

The sequence was collected from a person between 18 and 65 years old who received the Ad26.COV2.S COVID-19 vaccine or a placebo. The sample here was peripheral blood, taken in a trial of Ad26.COV2.S vaccine versus placebo. The rearrangement links TRBV19 to TRBJ2-2; D uncertain. The CDR3 here is CASRGLTNTGELFF. CDR3 nucleotides: TGTGCCAGCCGTGGGCTAACGAACACCGGGGAGCTGTTTTTT. The whole variable domain, filled in from reference TRBV19 and TRBJ2-2, reads DGGITQSPKYLFRKEGQNVTLSCEQNLNHDAMYWYRQDPGQGLRLIYYSQIVNDFQKGDIAEGYSVSREKKESFPLTVTSAQKNPTAFYLCASRGLTNTGELFFGEGSRLTVL.